These T cell receptor beta chains were read from a single sample in a study of shared clonotypes between healthy human individuals. Some clones are missing from TCRdb's copy, which holds only in-frame ones; the method was immunoSEQ multiplex PCR. The table shows around 2.5 million clones, with roughly 93% occurring only once. Sequencing was carried out using naive CD4+ T cells from PBMCs. The receptors come from a man younger than 35 in good health. Some clones in this sample may be carry-over from other donors' samples. Each CDR3 is given with its conserved first and last residue. The D gene is left open where the match is weak. Clone size is not always given. Where it is, it says once, few, many or a class for expanded clones.

size: once
D: -
V: TRBV6-1
J: TRBJ2-3
DNA: TGTGCCAGCACGTTACTATACTCGCCAGATACGCAGTATTTT
CDR3: CASTLLYSPDTQYF

size: -
D: -
V: TRBV28
J: TRBJ1-1
DNA: TGTGCCAGCAAATTGGGGGGTGTAAGGACTGAAGCTTTCTTT
CDR3: CASKLGGVRTEAFF

size: -
D: TRBD2
V: TRBV7-2
J: TRBJ2-7
DNA: TGTGCCAGCAGCTTCGGGCGACTAGCGGGAACCTACGAGCAGTACTTC
CDR3: CASSFGRLAGTYEQYF

size: -
D: TRBD1
V: TRBV29-1
J: TRBJ1-3
DNA: TGCAGCGTGGACAGGGGAAACACCATATATTTT
CDR3: CSVDRGNTIYF

size: -
D: -
V: TRBV18
J: TRBJ1-3
DNA: TGTGCCAGCGCGAACGGGCAGGGCTCTGGAAACACCATATATTTT
CDR3: CASANGQGSGNTIYF

size: -
D: -
V: TRBV9
J: TRBJ2-1
DNA: TGTGCCAGCAGGAACGGGAAGGGCGGGACTGAGCAGTTCTTC
CDR3: CASRNGKGGTEQFF

size: once
D: -
V: TRBV7-9
J: TRBJ1-1
DNA: TGTGCCAGCAGCTTGTCCGGGACACAGAACACTGAAGCTTTCTTT
CDR3: CASSLSGTQNTEAFF

size: -
D: TRBD1
V: TRBV4-1
J: TRBJ2-7
DNA: TGCGCCAGCAGCCCCCGTGGCCCGGGACAGGGGTTCTACGAGCAGTACTTC
CDR3: CASSPRGPGQGFYEQYF

size: -
D: -
V: TRBV29-1
J: TRBJ1-1
DNA: TGCAGCGTGGGAGGGCTATTCCTCACTGAAGCTTTCTTT
CDR3: CSVGGLFLTEAFF

size: -
D: TRBD2
V: TRBV12-5
J: TRBJ2-5
DNA: TGTGCTAGTGGTCTTCTTGGTAGCGGGGGACAAGAGACCCAGTACTTC
CDR3: CASGLLGSGGQETQYF

size: -
D: -
V: TRBV28
J: TRBJ1-2
DNA: TGTGCCAGCAGTTTATCGCCAGGGGTTTATGGCTACACCTTC
CDR3: CASSLSPGVYGYTF

size: -
D: -
V: TRBV4-3
J: TRBJ1-2
DNA: TGCGCCAGCAGCCAAGGAGTATTAAACAGGGCCACTAACTATGGCTACACCTTC
CDR3: CASSQGVLNRATNYGYTF

size: -
D: -
V: TRBV4-1
J: TRBJ1-2
DNA: TGCGCCAGCAGCCTGATTCCGGGGCTGGGCTACACCTTC
CDR3: CASSLIPGLGYTF

size: -
D: -
V: TRBV2
J: TRBJ2-7
DNA: TGTGCCAGCAGTGGATCAGGTTCTCTCTCCTACGAGCAGTACTTC
CDR3: CASSGSGSLSYEQYF

size: -
D: -
V: TRBV6-5
J: TRBJ2-5
DNA: TGTGCCAGCAGCCAACTGGTCTGGGAGACCCAGTACTTC
CDR3: CASSQLVWETQYF

size: few
D: -
V: TRBV7-7
J: TRBJ2-7
DNA: TGTGCCAGCAGCTCGGACTACAACTACGAGCAGTACTTC
CDR3: CASSSDYNYEQYF

size: -
D: -
V: TRBV18
J: TRBJ2-7
DNA: TGTGCCAGCTCACCACCGACGTTACAGTCCTACGAGCAGTACTTC
CDR3: CASSPPTLQSYEQYF

size: -
D: -
V: TRBV9
J: TRBJ1-5
DNA: TGTGCCAGCAGCCTGGACAGCCATCAGCCCCAGCATTTT
CDR3: CASSLDSHQPQHF

size: -
D: TRBD2
V: TRBV9
J: TRBJ2-2
DNA: TGTGCCAGCAGTCTAGCGGGAGTGAACACCGGGGAGCTGTTTTTT
CDR3: CASSLAGVNTGELFF

size: once
D: -
V: TRBV10-3
J: TRBJ2-1
DNA: TGTGCCATCAGTGAGTCGGAGGGACCCCCGATATACAATGAGCAGTTCTTC
CDR3: CAISESEGPPIYNEQFF

size: -
D: -
V: TRBV2
J: TRBJ2-7
DNA: TGTGCCAGCAGCGGGGGTTTCTACGAGCAGTACTTC
CDR3: CASSGGFYEQYF

size: -
D: TRBD1
V: TRBV28
J: TRBJ2-7
DNA: TGTGCCAGCAGTCCAGGACAGGAAGGTAACTACGAGCAGTACTTC
CDR3: CASSPGQEGNYEQYF

size: -
D: -
V: TRBV10-1
J: TRBJ2-3
DNA: TGCGCCAGCAGTCAAAACAGGGTCGGCACAGATACGCAGTATTTT
CDR3: CASSQNRVGTDTQYF

size: -
D: -
V: TRBV2
J: TRBJ1-2
DNA: TGTGCCAGTCATTTCGCAGGTTTCGGCTACACCTTC
CDR3: CASHFAGFGYTF

size: once
D: TRBD1
V: TRBV9
J: TRBJ2-5
DNA: TGTGCCAGCAGCGTAGATCCGGGACAGCCCCAAGAGACCCAGTACTTC
CDR3: CASSVDPGQPQETQYF

size: -
D: -
V: TRBV4-1
J: TRBJ1-2
DNA: TGCGCCAGCAGCCAGGAGGCAACGCGAACATATGGCTACACCTTC
CDR3: CASSQEATRTYGYTF

size: -
D: TRBD1
V: TRBV4-2
J: TRBJ2-7
DNA: TGTGCCAGCAGTCGACAGGGATACGAGCAGTACTTC
CDR3: CASSRQGYEQYF

size: -
D: -
V: TRBV9
J: TRBJ2-3
DNA: TGTGCCAGCAGCGTAGCGGCAGGGGGGTACACAGATACGCAGTATTTT
CDR3: CASSVAAGGYTDTQYF

size: -
D: TRBD1
V: TRBV29-1
J: TRBJ2-7
DNA: TGCAGCGGGGGGACAGGGGACGAGCAGTACTTC
CDR3: CSGGTGDEQYF

size: -
D: -
V: TRBV11-2
J: TRBJ1-1
DNA: TGTGCCAGCAGCTTTTATGGGACGGGGGCTCACACTGAAGCTTTCTTT
CDR3: CASSFYGTGAHTEAFF